The clone carrying this TCR beta chain came up many times. The sample originates from a study of T cells in Graves' hyperthyroidism and ophthalmopathy. About the research overall: Peripheral blood draws took place at initial diagnosis, ahead of any treatment.

Ophthalmopathy patients had Clinical Activity Score at least 3, NOSPECS grade at least 4, duration under 3 months. In making diagnoses, clinical symptoms, serum thyroxine and TRAb, thyroid ultrasound and orbital computed tomography were all used. Trimming removed 8 bases at V and 1 base at J, with 13 bases between. Germline V gene data show CDR1 as DFQATT and CDR2 as SNEGSKA (reference sequence). The CDR3 totals 13 residues. The source material, RNA transcripts, was used to amplify TCR beta CDR3 regions. HTBI primers were employed in a first-round RT-PCR of the TCR CDR3. TCRdb redid the calling of the multiplex PCR reads with MiXCR, one entry per CDR3 protein. The table records some 650,000 distinct CDR3 sequences, approximately 15% of them present only once.

This chain links TRBV20-1 with TRBJ2-3, with a possible D match to TRBD2 (6 bases). Sequenced material: blood. This receptor was taken from a woman aged 40 to 49 with Graves' ophthalmopathy. The CDR3 DNA reads as TGCAGTCTGGAGGCTAGCGGCACAGATACGCAGTATTTT. Its protein product is CSLEASGTDTQYF.